The rows below give T cell receptor beta chains drawn from one sample of a study of blood T cell repertoires in COVID-19. The table came from immunoSEQ multiplex PCR; TCRdb's copy has only in-frame clones and leaves some out. The table shows around 140,000 clones, with more than 75% occurring only once. Sequenced: peripheral blood. All receptors derive from a woman aged 45 to 65 with active or convalescent COVID-19. Each CDR3 is given with its conserved first and last residue. Clone sizes are given selectively: once, few, many, or a class where the clone is expanded.

v_call clone_size cdr3_length cdr3_aa
TRBV6-2/TRBV6-3 NA 13 CASSYGGAGEAFF
TRBV19 NA 13 CASSIPGSDTQYF
TRBV5-8 NA 17 CASSLVQLVGMNTEAFF
TRBV29-1 few 12 CSVGRQGDGYTF
TRBV29-1 NA 14 CSVEDPGVNTEAFF
TRBV9 few 15 CASSVAGGGNTEAFF
TRBV5-1 NA 15 CASSLQTAAPSELFF
TRBV7-9 NA 16 CASSPSGGTSTDTQYF
TRBV11-2 NA 15 CASSRSGGLTGELFF
TRBV28 NA 13 CASSRGTNEKLFF
TRBV28 NA 13 CASSLPRGRVYTF
TRBV27 NA 16 CASSPNPRTVNYGYTF
TRBV4-1 NA 16 CASSQGAGQPSYEQYF
TRBV7-8 once 16 CASSRTTGGLTGELFF
TRBV3-1/TRBV3-2 NA 13 CASGPSISGEQYF
TRBV5-5 NA 15 CASSLAAGGLVEQYF
TRBV11-3 NA 13 CASSPAGEETQYF
TRBV15 NA 13 CATSRDEGFTQYF
TRBV30 NA 15 CAWRGPSSSYNEQFF
TRBV19 once 15 CASATGQLSTDTQYF
TRBV7-7 few 13 CASSLQVNTEAFF
TRBV3-1/TRBV3-2 NA 14 CASSPQGAVGELFF
TRBV5-8 NA 13 CASSLDSRETQYF
TRBV7-9 NA 18 CASSPPRQLTTSTDTQYF
TRBV14 NA 15 CASSLNRVAGNTIYF
TRBV3-1/TRBV3-2 once 18 CASSQDPALAALTDTQYF
TRBV3-1/TRBV3-2 NA 14 CASSPNTGGTEAFF
TRBV28 NA 14 CASSLEVMVTEAFF
TRBV3-1/TRBV3-2 NA 15 CASSQGQTNTGELFF
TRBV7-2 NA 14 CASSLIQGADTQYF
TRBV27 once 17 CASSLKIQQGSRSPLHF
TRBV4-1 NA 14 CASSHPLVGEEQFF
TRBV5-1 NA 15 CASSTWTGSNYEQYF
TRBV11-1 NA 15 CASSLAPQGGTEAFF
TRBV3-1/TRBV3-2 NA 12 CASSPPGYGYTF
TRBV6-2/TRBV6-3 NA 15 CASRFTQRANYGYTF
TRBV28 NA 14 CASQRGTENTEAFF
TRBV7-8 NA 14 CASSSRTVGKGYTF
TRBV11-2 NA 16 CASSKGLAGNTDTQYF
TRBV6-6 once 15 CASSYPDRVWSPLHF
TRBV2 once 13 CASSTGHLYGYTF
TRBV4-2 NA 15 CASSQSSAASYEQYF
TRBV7-9 NA 14 CASSLGSHTTEAFF
TRBV5-1 NA 16 CASSLAAGTKTNTIYF
TRBV5-8 NA 15 CASSWGTGYDTEAFF
TRBV11-2 few 16 CASSKGQGRGNQPQHF
TRBV6-1 NA 17 CASSEMGRRQGQETQYF